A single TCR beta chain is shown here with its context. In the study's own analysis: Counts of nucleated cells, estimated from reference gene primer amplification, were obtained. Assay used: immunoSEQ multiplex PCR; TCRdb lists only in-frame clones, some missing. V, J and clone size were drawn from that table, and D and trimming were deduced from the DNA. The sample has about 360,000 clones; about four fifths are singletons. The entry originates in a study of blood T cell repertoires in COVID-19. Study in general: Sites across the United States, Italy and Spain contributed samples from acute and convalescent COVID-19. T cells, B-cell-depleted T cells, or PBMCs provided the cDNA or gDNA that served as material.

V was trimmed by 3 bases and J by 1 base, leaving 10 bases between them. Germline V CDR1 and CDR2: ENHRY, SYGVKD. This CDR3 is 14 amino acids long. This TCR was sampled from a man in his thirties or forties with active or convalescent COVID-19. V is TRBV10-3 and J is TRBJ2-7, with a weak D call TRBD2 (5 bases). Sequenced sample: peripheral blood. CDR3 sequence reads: CAISDRTGSYEQYF. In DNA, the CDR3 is TGTGCCATCAGTGACAGGACTGGATCCTACGAGCAGTACTTC.